This T cell receptor (beta chain) was identified during a study of blood T cell repertoires in COVID-19. For the study at large: Acute and convalescent COVID-19 samples came from the United States, Italy and Spain. T cells, B-cell-depleted T cells, or PBMCs provided the cDNA or gDNA that served as material.

This clone was picked up one time. Source study methods: Cell counts per sample came from amplifying reference gene primers. Produced via immunoSEQ multiplex PCR; TCRdb's table is partial and in-frame only. V, J and clone size are those of that table, while D and trimming were read from the DNA. The sample has some 490,000 clones; 70% to 90% are singletons. Germline lookup yields CDR1 ENHRY and CDR2 SYGVKD. V trimming: 6 bases; J trimming: 7 bases; junction bases outside the gene matches: 12. CDR3 length equals 15 residues. Sequenced material: peripheral blood. The chain uses TRBV10-3 and TRBJ1-2, with TRBD1 identical over 9 bases. This TCR came from a human donor in a cohort sampled during active COVID-19. The CDR3 protein is CAIREKTGGEFGYTF. DNA of the CDR3: TGTGCCATCAGGGAAAAAACAGGGGGCGAATTTGGCTACACCTTC.